The TCR beta chain under discussion was sequenced for a study of OX40 agonist ivuxolimab in advanced cancers. At the level of the study: People in dose escalation had one of these cancers: hepatocellular carcinoma, melanoma, renal cell or head and neck cancer.

Data came from immunoSEQ multiplex PCR; TCRdb stores just in-frame clones and leaves some out. The sample records 100,000 or so clones, around nine tenths being singletons. V dropped 1 base and J dropped 2 bases, with 8 bases sitting between them. This CDR3 is 14 amino acids long. The germline V gene encodes CDR1 SGHTA and CDR2 FQGNSA. On this clone itself: Its matching antigen is unknown.

Findings and limits, study-wide: CD8+ T cells averaged more expanded clones than CD4+. Doses of 0.1 to 3.0 mg/kg were accompanied by clonal expansion of CD4+ and CD8+ blood T cells by week 6.

The sequence derives from an adult with an advanced solid tumor such as melanoma, head and neck, liver or kidney cancer. The sequences come from CD4+ or CD8+ T cells sorted from blood, collected in a trial of the OX40 agonist ivuxolimab. This chain links TRBV7-2 with TRBJ2-5, with D possibly matching TRBD2 (5 bases). DNA of the CDR3: TGTGCCAGCAGCTTAGATCGGGGTCAAGAGACCCAGTACTTC. Its translation: CASSLDRGQETQYF. Supplemented by reference TRBV7-2 and TRBJ2-5, the full variable domain reads GAGVSQSPSNKVTEKGKDVELRCDPISGHTALYWYRQSLGQGLEFLIYFQGNSAPDKSGLPSDRFSAERTGGSVSTLTIQRTQQEDSAVYLCASSLDRGQETQYFGPGTRLLVL.